Below, one T cell receptor beta chain is given with its context. Deletions cut 0 bases from V and 8 bases from J, with 11 bases between. CDR3 length equals 14 residues. Per the germline V gene, CDR1 is SGDLS and CDR2 is YYNGEE. This specimen comes from a study of blood T cell repertoires in COVID-19. The repertoire was sequenced with immunoSEQ multiplex PCR; TCRdb's copy has only in-frame clones and lacks some. The sample has some 150,000 clones, 80% seen once. J is TRBJ1-4 and V is TRBV9; no clear D. The receptor comes from a man between 60 and 75 years old with acute or convalescent COVID-19. The sequenced sample consisted of peripheral blood. CDR3 protein: CASSVATAGEKLFF. Here the CDR3 DNA reads TGTGCCAGCAGCGTAGCTACGGCGGGGGAAAAACTGTTTTTT.